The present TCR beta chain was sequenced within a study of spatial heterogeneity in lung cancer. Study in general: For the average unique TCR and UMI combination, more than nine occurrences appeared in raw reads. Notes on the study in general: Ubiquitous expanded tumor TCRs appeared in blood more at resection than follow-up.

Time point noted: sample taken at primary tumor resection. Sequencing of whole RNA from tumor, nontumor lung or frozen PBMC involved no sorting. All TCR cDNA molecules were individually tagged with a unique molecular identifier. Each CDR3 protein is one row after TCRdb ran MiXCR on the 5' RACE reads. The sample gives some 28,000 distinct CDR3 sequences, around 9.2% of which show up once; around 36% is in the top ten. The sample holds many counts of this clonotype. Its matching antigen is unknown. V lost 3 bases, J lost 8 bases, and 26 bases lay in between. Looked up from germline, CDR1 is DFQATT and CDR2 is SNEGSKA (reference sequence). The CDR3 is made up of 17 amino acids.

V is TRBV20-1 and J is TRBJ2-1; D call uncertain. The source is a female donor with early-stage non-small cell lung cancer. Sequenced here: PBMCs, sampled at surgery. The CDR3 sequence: CSARAPSETEIGYEQFF. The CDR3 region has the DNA TGCAGTGCTAGGGCCCCTTCTGAGACTGAAATAGGGTATGAGCAGTTCTTC.